These 23 T cell receptor beta chains were all obtained from the same sample, sequenced in a study of shared clonotypes between healthy human individuals. Profiling relied on immunoSEQ multiplex PCR, and the TCRdb table lists in-frame clones only, not all of them. The sample has fewer than 2.5 million clones, roughly 93% seen once. Material: naive CD4+ T cells from PBMCs. Indicated subset: CD45RA+ positively selected. These receptor sequences come from a man aged 18 to 29 in good health. Some clones in this sample may be carry-over from other donors' samples.

This clone was observed a single time. CDR3 DNA: TGTGCCAGCAGGCAACAGGGGGCGCAGTATCCGCCCCAGCATTTT. This encodes CASRQQGAQYPPQHF. The V call is TRBV6-6, the J call TRBJ1-5; 9 nucleotides match TRBD1. This CDR3 has 15 amino acids. Germline assignment: CDR1 MNHNY and CDR2 SVGAGI (reference sequence). Trimming at V came to 6 bases and at J to 9 bases, leaving 12 bases not matched to a gene.

V gene TRBV19 combines with J gene TRBJ1-5, with D unresolved. Trimming left V 7 bases short and J 6 bases short, with 19 bases between. CDR1 is LNHDA, CDR2 SQIVND, per germline (reference sequence). This CDR3 is built from 15 residues. The CDR3 spells CASTAWQEKGQPQHF. The CDR3 DNA reads TGTGCCAGTACGGCCTGGCAGGAGAAGGGTCAGCCCCAGCATTTT.

This chain connects TRBV29-1 to TRBJ2-7, with TRBD2 matching over 7 bases. Germline CDR1 is SQVTM and CDR2 is ANQGSEA. Unmatched junction bases numbered 4, after V lost 2 bases and J lost 6 bases. The CDR3 is 12 residues long. In DNA, the CDR3 is TGCAGCGTTGAAATCAGGGAGGGCGAGCAGTACTTC. It codes for CSVEIREGEQYF.

The V call is TRBV28, the J call TRBJ1-2; TRBD1 aligns across 10 bases. From germline, CDR1 is MDHEN and CDR2 SYDVKM. Losses at the gene ends were 6 bases for V and 10 bases for J; bases not matched to a gene: 8. This CDR3 region has 13 residues. The CDR3 bases are TGTGCCAGCAGGGGGGGACAGGGGCTCCACTACACCTTC. Protein sequence: CASRGGQGLHYTF.

This chain connects TRBV6-6 to TRBJ2-1; TRBD2 aligns across 8 bases. The CDR3 length is 14 residues. Germline V gene lookup returns CDR1 MNHNY and CDR2 SVGAGI (reference sequence). The V and J ends lost 8 bases and 7 bases, in that order; junction bases with no gene match: 10. The CDR3 loop is CASYPSGRGNEQFF. The DNA for the CDR3 is TGTGCCAGCTACCCGAGCGGGAGAGGTAATGAGCAGTTCTTC.

The CDR3 sequence is CASSLDRPNIQYF. CDR3 in DNA: TGTGCCAGCAGCTTAGATCGCCCTAACATTCAGTACTTC. V is TRBV11-2 and J is TRBJ2-4, with D unresolved. V was shortened by 0 bases and J by 7 bases, with 7 bases between the two germline ends. The germline V gene encodes CDR1 SGHAT and CDR2 FQNNGV. The CDR3 covers 13 residues.

V and J are TRBV6-1 and TRBJ2-2; 7 nucleotides agree with TRBD2. In germline, CDR1 is MNHNS, CDR2 SASEGT. J gave up 4 bases and V 4 bases, and 9 bases lay outside the gene matches. CDR3 size: 16 residues. The CDR3 nucleotides read TGTGCCAGCAGTGCCCGTGGGTGGGAGGGCACCGGGGAGCTGTTTTTT. It translates to CASSARGWEGTGELFF.

In its sample, this clone was seen once. The same CDR3 is also encoded by other DNA sequences in this sample. The chain couples TRBV6-6 to TRBJ2-7, with 10 bases that match TRBD1. CDR3 length: 14 residues. Per germline, CDR1 MNHNY and CDR2 SVGAGI (reference sequence). V lost 2 bases, J lost 4 bases, and 2 bases stayed unmatched. The CDR3: CASSYPDRGYEQYF. Here the CDR3 DNA reads TGTGCCAGCAGTTACCCGGACAGGGGGTACGAGCAGTACTTC.

V usage is TRBV7-9 and J usage is TRBJ1-4; 9 positions agree with TRBD1. Germline V lookup: CDR1 SEHNR, CDR2 FQNEAQ (reference sequence). Trimming cost V 4 bases and J 8 bases; bases outside gene matches: 5. The length of the CDR3 is 14 residues. CDR3 bases: TGTGCCAGCAGCTCCCTGGGGACAGGGGAAAAACTGTTTTTT. Translated: CASSSLGTGEKLFF. The whole variable domain, filled in from reference TRBV7-9 and TRBJ1-4, reads DTGVSQNPRHKITKRGQNVTFRCDPISEHNRLYWYRQTLGQGPEFLTYFQNEAQLEKSRLLSDRFSAERPKGSFSTLEIQRTEQGDSAMYLCASSSLGTGEKLFFGSGTQLSVL.

The chain combines TRBV19 with TRBJ2-4, with D hard to call. Trimming stripped 2 bases from V and 1 base from J, with 6 bases between. The CDR3 is made up of 14 amino acids. Germline V gives CDR1 LNHDA, CDR2 SQIVND (reference sequence). In nucleotides, the CDR3 is TGTGCCAGTAGTATAATCGGGGCCAAAAACATTCAGTACTTC. It specifies CASSIIGAKNIQYF.

In nucleotides, the CDR3 is TGTGCCAGCAGGAGGGAGTCGGACGAGCAGTACTTC. Translated, it gives CASRRESDEQYF. V usage is TRBV2 and J usage is TRBJ2-7; possibly TRBD2 for D (5 bases). Trimming pared 6 bases from V and 5 bases from J, leaving 11 bases between. The CDR3 spans 12 residues. Germline CDR1 reads SNHLY; CDR2 reads FYNNEI. Drawing the rest from reference TRBV2 and TRBJ2-7, the complete variable domain is EPEVTQTPSHQVTQMGQEVILRCVPISNHLYFYWYRQILGQKVEFLVSFYNNEISEKSEIFDDQFSVERPDGSNFTLKIRSTKLEDSAMYFCASRRESDEQYFGPGTRLTVT.

A note on this clone: Other nucleotide sequences in the sample specify the same CDR3. V usage is TRBV6-6 and J usage is TRBJ2-7; D uncertain. This CDR3 is 12 amino acids long. V shed 4 bases and J shed 0 bases, with 4 bases lying between them. Looked up from germline, CDR1 is MNHNY and CDR2 is SVGAGI (reference sequence). CDR3 DNA sequence: TGTGCCAGCAGTTCCTCCTCCTACGAGCAGTACTTC. Protein product: CASSSSSYEQYF.

The chain is built from TRBV30 and TRBJ1-2, with 11 bases aligning to TRBD1. Germline loops: CDR1 GTSNPN, CDR2 SVGIG (reference sequence). The junction had 3 bases not matched to a gene; V was cut back by 2 bases and J by 4 bases. The CDR3 totals 14 residues. The CDR3 sequence is CAWSSGTGGYGYTF. The CDR3 DNA reads TGTGCCTGGAGTTCCGGGACAGGGGGCTATGGCTACACCTTC.

This chain links TRBV28 with TRBJ2-7; 10 positions agree with TRBD2. This CDR3 has 19 residues. V lost 6 bases to trimming and J lost 5 bases; unmatched junction nucleotides: 22. The germline gives CDR1 MDHEN, CDR2 SYDVKM. Written as DNA, the CDR3 is TGTGCCAGCAGCCATACCACCTACATTCCCAGCGGGAGGGCCCACGAGCAGTACTTC. Its protein product is CASSHTTYIPSGRAHEQYF.

V gene TRBV4-2 combines with J gene TRBJ2-3; 7 bases align to TRBD2. From germline, CDR1 is LGHNA and CDR2 YNFKEQ. This CDR3 is 17 amino acids long. V shed 7 bases and J 3 bases; nucleotides not matched to a gene: 16. The CDR3: CASTQYLEGGATDTQYF. DNA of the CDR3: TGTGCCAGCACGCAGTATTTGGAGGGAGGGGCAACAGATACGCAGTATTTT.

About this clone: Other nucleotide sequences from this sample produce the same CDR3. This chain uses TRBV7-3 with TRBJ2-5; D remains ambiguous. The CDR3 runs to 13 residues. Germline V gene sequence: CDR1 SGHTA, CDR2 FQGTGA. V lost 0 bases and J lost 5, with 7 bases in between. The CDR3 sequence is CASSLTREETQYF. The CDR3 DNA reads TGTGCCAGCAGCTTAACGCGCGAGGAGACCCAGTACTTC.

The chain recombines TRBV15 with TRBJ2-2; maybe TRBD2 (6 bases). Trimming pared 8 bases from V and 0 bases from J, leaving 7 bases between. CDR3 length: 13 amino acids. Germline CDR1 is LNHNV and CDR2 is YYDKDF (reference sequence). CDR3 bases: TGTGCCACCCGGGGGACGAACACCGGGGAGCTGTTTTTT. Translated, it gives CATRGTNTGELFF.

This chain's CDR3 is CASSYPSQTQYF. The CDR3 DNA reads TGTGCCAGCAGCTACCCTTCCCAGACCCAGTACTTC. The rearrangement links TRBV5-4 to TRBJ2-5; D ambiguous. The germline CDR1 and CDR2 sequences are SGHNT and YYREEE (reference sequence). V was pared by 3 bases and J by 6 bases, with 9 bases between. The CDR3 totals 12 residues.

The rearrangement joins TRBV28 to TRBJ2-1; 8 bases are a match to TRBD1. Trimming at V came to 6 bases and at J to 4 bases, leaving 8 bases not matched to a gene. In germline, CDR1 is MDHEN, CDR2 SYDVKM. The CDR3 runs 15 residues. CDR3 loop: CASSPPTGDYNEQFF. As DNA, the CDR3 is TGTGCCAGCAGCCCCCCGACAGGGGATTACAATGAGCAGTTCTTC.

The CDR3 region is CSVEPPGLRNEQFF. For the CDR3, the DNA is TGCAGCGTTGAACCCCCGGGACTACGAAATGAGCAGTTCTTC. The chain recombines TRBV29-1 with TRBJ2-1, with 7 bases matching TRBD2. The trim removed 2 bases at V and 7 bases at J, leaving 8 bases unmatched. Looked up from germline, CDR1 is SQVTM and CDR2 is ANQGSEA. This CDR3 is 14 amino acids long.

The chain carries TRBV28 and TRBJ2-4; 7 bases agree with TRBD2. Looked up from germline, CDR1 is MDHEN and CDR2 is SYDVKM. The J segment lost 0 bases and the V segment lost 5 bases, leaving 7 bases of the junction unmatched. This CDR3 has 16 amino acids. CDR3 sequence reads: CASSPLGGVAKNIQYF. CDR3 coding DNA: TGTGCCAGCAGTCCCCTTGGGGGGGTAGCCAAAAACATTCAGTACTTC.

Comment on this clone: Other DNA sequences within the sample encode an identical CDR3. V and J are TRBV2 and TRBJ1-1; unclear D gene. The V gene lost 4 bases and the J gene lost 2 bases, with 8 bases spanning the gap. This CDR3 spans 13 amino acids. The germline CDR1 and CDR2 sequences are SNHLY and FYNNEI. The CDR3 nucleotides read TGTGCCAGCAGTGTGGGCCTTAACACTGAAGCTTTCTTT. Translated, it gives CASSVGLNTEAFF.

The chain carries TRBV4-2 and TRBJ1-4; D is perhaps TRBD1 (6 bases). Trimming left V 0 bases short and J 7 bases short, with 18 bases between. The germline gives CDR1 LGHNA, CDR2 YNFKEQ. This CDR3 spans 17 amino acids. CDR3 in DNA: TGTGCCAGCAGCCAAGAGCCCACCCGGGGGCTGGCTGAAAAACTGTTTTTT. It encodes CASSQEPTRGLAEKLFF.